This record looks at one T cell receptor beta chain sequence and its context. This record comes from a study of T-cell memory formation after mild COVID-19. Deletions cut 0 bases from V and 1 base from J, with 9 bases between. The CDR3 spans 15 residues. Germline-derived CDR1 and CDR2 are LGHNA and YSLEER. TCRdb redid the calling of the 5' RACE reads with MiXCR, one entry per CDR3 protein. This sample has about 420,000 distinct CDR3 sequences, with 23% found just once. Sequenced: PBMCs or a T cell subset sorted from them (not recorded which). The chain uses TRBV4-3 and TRBJ1-1; no clear D gene. This receptor was identified in an adult woman who had mild COVID-19 (a few samples of this study predate the infection). Cell type and time point are not known. The DNA for the CDR3 is TGCGCCAGCAGCCAAGATCAGGACCCGAACACTGAAGCTTTCTTT. Translating it yields CASSQDQDPNTEAFF.